The table lists the clone carrying this T cell receptor (beta chain) with many counts. The antigen remains undetermined. The read finishes 3 residues shy of the CDR3 end, and the germline J gene is used to complete it. These data come from a study of T cell clonality in common variable immunodeficiency. Study-level findings and limits: CVID subjects had higher TCRbeta clonality than healthy controls, most marked in about a third. Fewer TCRbeta clones were shared among CVID subjects than controls. Reportedly, TCR beta sequences from common variable immunodeficiency showed fewer deletions and N-nucleotide insertions.

The CDR3 runs to 16 residues. V was clipped by 2 bases and J by 3 bases; unmatched bases: 5. CDR1 SNHLY and CDR2 FYNNEI come from the germline V gene. Generated by immunoSEQ multiplex PCR, the TCRdb table keeps only in-frame clones and is missing some. The profile covers 40,000 or so clones, none occurring a single time. Most patients and controls had Caucasian heritage. V gene TRBV2 combines with J gene TRBJ2-2; 8 positions agree with TRBD1. The sample was peripheral blood mononuclear cells. The sequence was obtained from a person between 18 and 70 years old in good health. The DNA read from the CDR3 is TGTGCCAGCAGTGAACGGACAGGGACCGACACCGGGGAG. The encoded protein is CASSERTGTDTGE. The whole CDR3 sequence reads CASSERTGTDTGELFF.